The T cell receptor (beta chain) described here comes from a study of blood T cell repertoires in COVID-19. TCRdb's copy holds only in-frame clones and misses some; the assay was immunoSEQ multiplex PCR. Of 85,000 to 90,000 clones in the sample, 79% are singletons; the top ten hold approximately 10%. The germline V and J ends were trimmed by 5 bases and 2 bases, with 13 bases remaining between them. Germline loops: CDR1 SGHTA, CDR2 FQGNSA. CDR3 length: 15 amino acids. The rearrangement joins TRBV7-2 to TRBJ1-5; D perhaps matches TRBD1 (6 bases). The source of this sequence is a man in his sixties or seventies with acute or convalescent COVID-19. The sequencing input was peripheral blood. CDR3 coding DNA: TGTGCCAGCAGCCTGACACAGGGTGGCAATCAGCCCCAGCATTTT. Its translation is CASSLTQGGNQPQHF.